This TCR beta chain is drawn from a study of preoperative IRX-2 immunotherapy in early breast cancer. This clone was counted a few times. The treatment here: preoperative locoregional IRX-2 cytokine immunotherapy. This phase Ib study tested locoregional IRX-2 cytokine immunotherapy given before surgery. V was trimmed by 5 bases and J by 6 bases, leaving 19 bases between them. In germline, CDR1 is SGHNT, CDR2 YENEEA. This CDR3 is 16 amino acids long. Method: immunoSEQ multiplex PCR; TCRdb's copy keeps in-frame clones and lacks some. The sample lists 40,000 to 50,000 clones, 60% to 85% occurring once. This clonotype was obtained from a human donor with breast cancer. This rearrangement joins TRBV11-3 to TRBJ2-2, with a tentative D call TRBD2 (5 bases). The input for sequencing was tumor tissue, taken after IRX-2 immunotherapy. The CDR3 nucleotides are TGTGCCAGCAGCCCCAAGGGTGGGAGTAGGGCCGGGGAGCTGTTTTTT. This gives the protein CASSPKGGSRAGELFF.